The 11 T cell receptor beta chains listed next were all sequenced from one sample in a study of T-cell reconstitution after alpha-beta-depleted transplantation in children. Preparation of the TCRbeta library involved a method that used unique molecular identifiers. Using its own MiXCR run on the PCR reads, TCRdb lists one record per CDR3 protein. The sample has approximately 190,000 distinct CDR3 sequences, around 5.9% seen once; the top ten hold about 4.4%. The sequencing here drew on PBMCs, taken before TCRalphabeta/CD19-depleted stem cell transplant. These receptors came from a girl younger than two with combined immunodeficiency, due to receive a stem cell transplant.

This clonotype showed up many times. The chain has TRBV7-6 and TRBJ2-1; a possible D gene is TRBD2 (6 bases). Trimming took 5 bases from V and 5 from J, leaving 16 bases between them. CDR1 is SGHVS, CDR2 FNYEAQ, per germline. This CDR3 is 15 amino acids long. This chain's CDR3 is CASSNPGTVHNEQFF. The DNA for the CDR3 is TGTGCCAGCAGCAACCCCGGGACTGTCCACAATGAGCAGTTCTTC. The full variable domain, its missing parts supplied by reference TRBV7-6 and TRBJ2-1, is GAGVSQSPRYKVTKRGQDVALRCDPISGHVSLYWYRQALGQGPEFLTYFNYEAQQDKSGLPNDRFSAERPEGSISTLTIQRTEQRDSAMYRCASSNPGTVHNEQFFGPGTRLTVL.

This clonotype showed up many times. The chain is built from TRBV15 and TRBJ2-3; D ambiguous. There are 14 residues in the CDR3. The germline gives CDR1 LNHNV, CDR2 YYDKDF (reference sequence). V dropped 7 bases and J dropped 4 bases, with 15 bases sitting between them. CDR3 nucleotides: TGTGCCACCACATTACGACCGGGTTCAGATACGCAGTATTTT. Translating gives CATTLRPGSDTQYF.

There are many counts of this clonotype. V usage is TRBV4-1 and J usage is TRBJ2-2; D gene uncertain. V lost 4 bases and J 2 bases, leaving 14 bases between the germline ends. Germline V gives CDR1 MGHRA, CDR2 YSYEKL. The CDR3 extends over 16 amino acids. The CDR3 here is CASSPKGRQNTGELFF. The DNA for the CDR3 is TGCGCCAGCAGCCCAAAAGGGCGGCAAAACACCGGGGAGCTGTTTTTT.

This clonotype was seen repeatedly, ten times or more. The gene calls are TRBV25-1 and TRBJ2-1; D is ambiguous. Looked up from germline, CDR1 is MGHDK and CDR2 is SYGVNS. The V gene lost 1 base and the J gene lost 7 bases, with 8 bases spanning the gap. CDR3 length: 13 residues. The chain's CDR3 is CASSEWLGNEQFF. For the CDR3, the DNA is TGTGCCAGCAGTGAATGGCTAGGGAATGAGCAGTTCTTC.

This clonotype came up many times. The J gene is TRBJ2-7, the V gene TRBV29-1; D uncertain. The CDR3 is 13 residues long. V was cut by 4 bases and J by 2 bases, with 12 bases left in between. Germline V gene data show CDR1 as SQVTM and CDR2 as ANQGSEA. This chain's CDR3 is CSVAPEFTYEQYF. The CDR3 coding sequence is TGCAGCGTTGCTCCGGAGTTTACCTACGAGCAGTACTTC.

There are many counts of this clonotype. The gene calls are TRBV20-1 and TRBJ2-7; no clear D. This CDR3 spans 13 amino acids. The V end was cut by 1 base, the J end by 0 bases, with 7 bases between. The germline CDR1 and CDR2 sequences are DFQATT and SNEGSKA (reference sequence). The CDR3 sequence is CSARVQSSYEQYF. CDR3 coding DNA: TGCAGTGCTAGAGTCCAGAGCTCCTACGAGCAGTACTTC.

This clonotype was observed at least ten times. V usage is TRBV7-9 and J usage is TRBJ2-1; TRBD2 matches 8 bases. Germline CDR1 reads SEHNR; CDR2 reads FQNEAQ (reference sequence). Trimming took 5 bases from V and 9 from J; bases not matched to a gene: 15. The CDR3 totals 16 residues. CDR3 loop: CASSDGLAGYYSEQFF. The DNA of the CDR3 is TGTGCCAGCAGCGATGGGTTAGCGGGGTATTATAGTGAGCAGTTCTTC.

At least ten counts were recorded for this clonotype. The chain's CDR3 is CSASRDRALSNQPQHF. CDR3 in DNA: TGCAGTGCTAGCAGGGACAGGGCCCTTAGCAATCAGCCCCAGCATTTT. The V call is TRBV20-1, the J call TRBJ1-5; 9 bases are a match to TRBD1. There are 16 residues in the CDR3. V shed 3 bases, J shed 0 bases, and the junction held 6 bases outside the gene matches. Looked up from germline, CDR1 is DFQATT and CDR2 is SNEGSKA (reference sequence).

This clonotype came up many times. The chain uses TRBV9 and TRBJ1-1; possibly TRBD1 for D (5 bases). Trimming took off 3 bases at V and 0 bases at J, with 6 bases between the two ends. The CDR3 extends over 13 amino acids. Per the germline V gene, CDR1 is SGDLS and CDR2 is YYNGEE. The CDR3, as DNA: TGTGCCAGCAGCGGACAGATGAACACTGAAGCTTTCTTT. This translates into CASSGQMNTEAFF.

This clonotype was counted ten times or more. J is TRBJ2-7 and V is TRBV6-5, with 7 bases lining up with TRBD2. V trimming: 4 bases; J trimming: 2 bases; junction bases outside the gene matches: 5. Germline values: CDR1 MNHEY, CDR2 SVGAGI. This CDR3 contains 14 residues. CDR3 loop: CASSCCGRAYEQYF. DNA for the CDR3: TGTGCCAGCAGTTGTTGTGGGAGGGCCTACGAGCAGTACTTC.

The chain links TRBV9 to TRBJ2-1; TRBD2 matches 16 bases. CDR3 length equals 19 residues. J was trimmed by 6 bases and V by 4 bases; bases with no gene match: 13. Looked up from germline, CDR1 is SGDLS and CDR2 is YYNGEE. The CDR3 here is CASSPTGLAGGPSLNEQFF. DNA for the CDR3: TGTGCCAGCAGCCCGACGGGACTAGCGGGAGGGCCGTCTCTCAATGAGCAGTTCTTC.